This record covers a single T cell receptor (beta chain). The data derive from a study of siplizumab effects on memory and regulatory T cells. The CDR3 covers 14 residues. V gave up 3 bases and J gave up 1 base; unmatched junction bases: 0. CDR1 KGHSH and CDR2 LQKENI come from the germline V gene. The assay was immunoSEQ multiplex PCR, and TCRdb's table has in-frame clones only and misses some. The sample contains under 130,000 clones, roughly 91% of which appear only once. This sequence joins TRBV18 and TRBJ2-5, with 9 bases aligning to TRBD2. Sequencing was carried out using CD4+ T cells sorted from blood. The receptor was isolated from a human donor in good health. The CDR3 bases are TGTGCCAGCTCACCTAGCGGGAGCCAAGAGACCCAGTACTTC. Its translation: CASSPSGSQETQYF.